What follows are 28 T cell receptor beta chains derived from one specimen sequenced in a study of T cells in Graves' hyperthyroidism and ophthalmopathy. The TCR beta CDR3 regions underwent amplification using RNA transcripts as the source. RT-PCR in the first round (using the HTBI primer set) targeted the TCR CDR3. One entry per CDR3 protein results from TCRdb running MiXCR on the multiplex PCR reads. The sample shows about 420,000 distinct CDR3 sequences, around 15% of them seen only once. Sequencing used blood. All receptors come from a young woman with Graves' hyperthyroidism.

Of note for this clonotype: Given a much more abundant clone one base away, this may be a read error. No conserved phenylalanine or tryptophan ends this CDR3, so it is likely a read error. This chain connects TRBV27 to TRBJ2-4; possibly TRBD2 for D (6 bases). Trimming pared 4 bases from V and 5 bases from J, leaving 9 bases between. The CDR3 length is 13 residues. Germline values: CDR1 MNHEY, CDR2 SMNVEV (reference sequence). CDR3: CASSWDSQNIQYI. Here the CDR3 DNA reads TGTGCCAGCAGTTGGGACTCCCAAAACATTCAGTACATC.

V gene TRBV20-1 combines with J gene TRBJ2-7; TRBD2 aligns across 9 bases. The V gene end was trimmed by 5 bases and the J gene end by 3 bases; junction bases not matched to a gene: 8. The CDR3 extends over 14 amino acids. The germline V gene encodes CDR1 DFQATT and CDR2 SNEGSKA (reference sequence). CDR3 protein: CSASQTSGVYEQYF. Here the CDR3 DNA reads TGCAGTGCTTCGCAGACTAGCGGAGTCTACGAGCAGTACTTC.

This clonotype has at least ten counts. The chain uses TRBV15 and TRBJ2-1; 9 bases agree with TRBD2. Germline CDR1 LNHNV, CDR2 YYDKDF (reference sequence). V trimming: 6 bases; J trimming: 6 bases; junction bases outside the gene matches: 9. This CDR3 comprises 15 residues. The DNA for the CDR3 is TGTGCCACCAGTCATCCTAGCGGGAAACCCAATGAGCAGTTCTTC. Its translation: CATSHPSGKPNEQFF. Supplemented by reference TRBV15 and TRBJ2-1, the full variable domain reads DAMVIQNPRYQVTQFGKPVTLSCSQTLNHNVMYWYQQKSSQAPKLLFHYYDKDFNNEADTPDNFQSRRPNTSFCFLDIRSPGLGDTAMYLCATSHPSGKPNEQFFGPGTRLTVL.

This clonotype came up a few times. The chain carries TRBV27 and TRBJ1-6; tentative D call: TRBD1 (5 bases). The CDR3 extends over 17 amino acids. Trimming cost V 8 bases and J 6 bases, with 23 bases left between them. Germline values: CDR1 MNHEY, CDR2 SMNVEV (reference sequence). The CDR3 region is CASRVLIDGAINSPLHF. CDR3 in DNA: TGTGCCAGCCGCGTACTTATAGACGGGGCCATTAATTCACCCCTCCACTTT.

This clonotype has a handful of counts. The rearrangement uses TRBV6-1 and TRBJ1-2; D not certain. The V and J ends lost 8 bases and 2 bases respectively, with 15 bases between them. Germline loops: CDR1 MNHNS, CDR2 SASEGT. CDR3 length: 14 residues. CDR3 DNA sequence: TGTGCCAGCTACGGGCCGACGAGCAACTATGGCTACACCTTC. Translation: CASYGPTSNYGYTF.

This clonotype was detected ten times or more. The chain employs TRBV5-1 and TRBJ2-3; D possibly matches TRBD1 or TRBD2 (5 bases each). The CDR3 totals 15 residues. Trimming shortened V by 0 bases and J by 5 bases, and 13 bases separated the two germline ends. Germline V gene sequence: CDR1 SGHRS, CDR2 YFSETQ. In DNA, the CDR3 is TGCGCCAGCAGCTTGGCCGGGACCCATAGAGATACGCAGTATTTT. Translating gives CASSLAGTHRDTQYF.

About this clonotype itself: One base away lies a much larger clone, so this may be a sequencing read error. This chain joins TRBV12-3 or TRBV12-4 and TRBJ2-3, with unresolved D. The CDR3 consists of 12 residues. V lost 10 bases, J lost 7 bases, and 15 bases lay in between. The CDR3 DNA reads TGTGCCATCAGAAACGGGTCAAATACGCAGTATTTT. Its translation is CAIRNGSNTQYF.

Many counts were recorded for this clonotype. V gene TRBV6-1 combines with J gene TRBJ2-7, with TRBD2 matching 8 bases. The V gene end was trimmed by 6 bases and the J gene end by 5 bases; junction bases not matched to a gene: 9. CDR1 is MNHNS and CDR2 is SASEGT in the germline V gene. The CDR3 totals 14 residues. This CDR3 is CASRASGSFNEQYF. The CDR3 coding sequence is TGTGCCAGCAGAGCCAGCGGGAGCTTTAACGAGCAGTACTTC.

This clonotype was counted ten times or more. The rearrangement uses TRBV2 and TRBJ2-3, with D possibly being TRBD2 (9 bases). The germline CDR1 and CDR2 sequences are SNHLY and FYNNEI. CDR3 length: 19 amino acids. V shed 6 bases and J shed 2 bases, with 27 bases lying between them. CDR3 nucleotide sequence: TGTGCCAGCAGCCACCTACAGGGGGTAGCGGGAGAGTCCACAGATACGCAGTATTTT. This sequence encodes CASSHLQGVAGESTDTQYF.

This clonotype was seen many times. The V call is TRBV20-1, the J call TRBJ2-7, with a tentative D call TRBD2 (5 bases). The V end lost 0 bases, the J end lost 2 bases, and 20 bases lay between the germline ends. In germline, CDR1 is DFQATT, CDR2 SNEGSKA (reference sequence). CDR3 length: 17 amino acids. The DNA for the CDR3 is TGCAGTGCTAGAGATCAGGCTAGCTGGAGGTCGACCTACGAGCAGTACTTC. It encodes CSARDQASWRSTYEQYF.

This clonotype turned up a few times. V is TRBV30 and J is TRBJ1-3; D gene uncertain. CDR3 length: 12 residues. V gave up 3 bases and J gave up 9 bases, with 12 bases separating them. The V gene's germline CDR1 is GTSNPN and CDR2 SVGIG (reference sequence). The CDR3 region has the DNA TGTGCCTGGAGCCTTACGGGGAGCACCATATATTTT. It codes for CAWSLTGSTIYF.

In this sample, this clonotype turned up many times. The V call is TRBV9, the J call TRBJ2-1, with no clear D. This CDR3 has 12 residues. CDR1 is SGDLS, CDR2 YYNGEE, per germline. The V end lost 0 bases, the J end lost 6 bases, and 4 bases lay between the germline ends. The CDR3 protein is CASSVEGNEQFF. CDR3 DNA: TGTGCCAGCAGCGTAGAAGGCAATGAGCAGTTCTTC.

This clonotype came up a few times. The chain is built from TRBV9 and TRBJ2-6; D assignment may be TRBD1 or TRBD2 (5 bases each). The V end was cut by 6 bases, the J end by 1 base, with 14 bases between. The CDR3 loop spans 16 amino acids. Germline V gene data show CDR1 as SGDLS and CDR2 as YYNGEE. The CDR3 here is CASTPAGASGANVLTF. The DNA for the CDR3 is TGTGCCAGCACCCCAGCCGGGGCATCTGGGGCCAACGTCCTGACTTTC. The full variable domain, its missing parts supplied by reference TRBV9 and TRBJ2-6, is DSGVTQTPKHLITATGQRVTLRCSPRSGDLSVYWYQQSLDQGLQFLIQYYNGEERAKGNILERFSAQQFPDLHSELNLSSLELGDSALYFCASTPAGASGANVLTFGAGSRLTVL.

This clonotype was counted many times. The genes are TRBV29-1 and TRBJ2-5, with 8 bases lining up with TRBD1. This CDR3 region has 16 residues. Germline V CDR1 and CDR2: SQVTM, ANQGSEA. V dropped 2 bases and J dropped 0; count of bases not matched to a gene: 8. The CDR3 spells CSVEIAGDRYQETQYF. As DNA, the CDR3 is TGCAGCGTTGAAATAGCCGGGGACAGGTACCAAGAGACCCAGTACTTC.

Details on this clonotype: At one boundary the junction diverges from the germline segment, which might be a read error. The chain links TRBV20-1 to TRBJ2-2; TRBD2 agrees at 11 bases. This CDR3 has 17 residues. The V gene's germline CDR1 is DFQATT and CDR2 SNEGSKA (reference sequence). The CDR3 is CSARDLGLAANTGELVF. In nucleotides, the CDR3 is TGCAGTGCTAGAGATCTGGGACTAGCGGCTAACACCGGGGAGCTGGTTTTT.

In its sample, this clonotype was seen a few times. Given a much more abundant clone one base away, this may be a read error. This is likely a read error, given that the CDR3 carries no conserved phenylalanine or tryptophan at its end. The CDR3 sequence: CASGDRNGQPQHL. In DNA, the CDR3 is TGTGCCAGCGGGGACAGGAACGGTCAGCCCCAGCATCTT. The rearrangement joins TRBV28 to TRBJ1-5, with 8 nucleotides matching TRBD1. The CDR3 consists of 13 residues. Germline V gives CDR1 MDHEN, CDR2 SYDVKM. Trimming at V came to 8 bases and at J to 6 bases, leaving 6 bases not matched to a gene.

Worth noting for this clonotype: This may arise from a read error, as a much more abundant clone is one base away. The CDR3 reads CANSYRDTGELFF. The DNA of the CDR3 is TGTGCCAACAGTTACAGGGACACCGGGGAGCTGTTTTTT. This rearrangement joins TRBV6-9 to TRBJ2-2; D is possibly TRBD1 (6 bases). Germline V gene data show CDR1 as MNHGY and CDR2 as SVAAGI. CDR3 length equals 13 residues.

The chain employs TRBV6-1 and TRBJ2-1; TRBD1 agrees at 8 bases. The V gene's germline CDR1 is MNHNS and CDR2 SASEGT. CDR3 length: 14 residues. Germline trimming cut 7 bases from V and 7 bases from J; bases unmatched to any gene: 9. The CDR3 nucleotides are TGTGCCAGCAAGGATTCAGGGGGCCGAAATGAGCAGTTCTTC. Translating it yields CASKDSGGRNEQFF.

This chain joins TRBV28 and TRBJ1-2, with TRBD1 identical over 8 bases. This CDR3 is 14 amino acids long. Trimming at V came to 3 bases and at J to 7 bases, leaving 7 bases not matched to a gene. Germline V gene data show CDR1 as MDHEN and CDR2 as SYDVKM. Here the CDR3 DNA reads TGTGCCAGCAGTTTTGTTCAGGGGACAGGTGGCTACACCTTC. Translated: CASSFVQGTGGYTF.

This clonotype was observed many times. The rearrangement uses TRBV12-3 or TRBV12-4 and TRBJ2-7, with D possibly TRBD2 on 5 matching bases. CDR3 length: 13 amino acids. Trimming shortened V by 3 bases and J by 3 bases, and 9 bases separated the two germline ends. Written as DNA, the CDR3 is TGTGCCAGCAGTTTGGGCGGGTACTACGAGCAGTACTTC. Translating it yields CASSLGGYYEQYF.

This clonotype was counted at least ten times. This rearrangement joins TRBV30 to TRBJ2-3; TRBD2 matches 8 bases. Germline loops: CDR1 GTSNPN, CDR2 SVGIG (reference sequence). CDR3 length: 15 residues. The ends lost 0 bases at V and 3 bases at J; junction bases unmatched: 5. The CDR3 is CAWSVHSGSTDTQYF. CDR3 DNA: TGTGCCTGGAGTGTACACAGCGGGAGTACAGATACGCAGTATTTT.

The sample holds a few counts of this clonotype. V gene TRBV9 combines with J gene TRBJ2-1; possibly TRBD2 for D (6 bases). The CDR3 spans 14 residues. Germline-derived CDR1 and CDR2 are SGDLS and YYNGEE. Trimming removed 4 bases at V and 7 bases at J, with 15 bases between. Written as DNA, the CDR3 is TGTGCCAGCAGCCCCTCCGCGGGGTCGAATGAGCAGTTCTTC. It is translated as CASSPSAGSNEQFF. Variable domain in full (rest from reference TRBV9 and TRBJ2-1): DSGVTQTPKHLITATGQRVTLRCSPRSGDLSVYWYQQSLDQGLQFLIQYYNGEERAKGNILERFSAQQFPDLHSELNLSSLELGDSALYFCASSPSAGSNEQFFGPGTRLTVL.

This clonotype came up many times. The CDR3 reads CASSSGDAYNEQFF. In DNA form, the CDR3 reads TGTGCCAGCAGTTCGGGAGACGCCTACAATGAGCAGTTCTTC. The chain carries TRBV28 and TRBJ2-1; possible D gene TRBD2, 6 bases. The V end was cut by 4 bases, the J end by 2 bases, with 9 bases between. This CDR3 region has 14 residues. CDR1 is MDHEN, CDR2 SYDVKM, per germline.

This clonotype showed up just a few times. The chain recombines TRBV11-3 with TRBJ2-1; D possibly corresponds to TRBD2 (6 bases). Germline V CDR1 and CDR2: SGHNT, YENEEA. V shed 3 bases and J shed 5 bases, with 8 bases lying between them. CDR3 length: 13 amino acids. The CDR3 here is CASSFGLNNEQFF. CDR3 DNA sequence: TGTGCCAGCAGCTTCGGACTAAACAATGAGCAGTTCTTC.

This clonotype was found many times. This chain connects TRBV27 to TRBJ1-5; TRBD1 aligns across 9 bases. In germline, CDR1 is MNHEY, CDR2 SMNVEV (reference sequence). V shed 0 bases, J shed 4 bases, and the junction held 13 bases outside the gene matches. The CDR3 sequence is 19 residues long. The CDR3, as DNA: TGTGCCAGCAGTTTATCGAGAGGAAAGGGACAGGGCCAAAATCAGCCCCAGCATTTT. It codes for CASSLSRGKGQGQNQPQHF.

This clonotype showed up many times. The chain employs TRBV3-1 and TRBJ1-1, with TRBD1 as a possible D gene (5 bases). This CDR3 is 16 amino acids long. Trimming cost V 3 bases and J 0 bases, with 14 bases left between them. Germline V lookup: CDR1 LGHDT, CDR2 YNNKEL (reference sequence). CDR3 residues: CASSHANRGMNTEAFF. CDR3 bases: TGTGCCAGCAGCCACGCTAATAGGGGAATGAACACTGAAGCTTTCTTT. The full variable domain, completed using reference TRBV3-1 and TRBJ1-1, is DTAVSQTPKYLVTQMGNDKSIKCEQNLGHDTMYWYKQDSKKFLKIMFSYNNKELIINETVPNRFSPKSPDKAHLNLHINSLELGDSAVYFCASSHANRGMNTEAFFGQGTRLTVV.

This clonotype was seen only a few times. The chain recombines TRBV7-2 with TRBJ2-7; 7 nucleotides line up with TRBD2. V was clipped by 5 bases and J by 6 bases; unmatched bases: 16. CDR1 and CDR2 (germline): SGHTA, FQGNSA. CDR3 length equals 16 residues. CDR3: CASSPSSGGGFGEQYF. The CDR3, as DNA: TGTGCCAGCAGCCCCAGTTCGGGGGGAGGTTTTGGCGAGCAGTACTTC.

The chain links TRBV7-2 to TRBJ1-1; D gene uncertain. The ends were cut back, 4 bases at V and 9 bases at J, with 15 bases in the middle. CDR3 length: 13 residues. In germline, CDR1 is SGHTA, CDR2 FQGNSA. CDR3 bases: TGTGCCAGCAGCTCTGGTGAGCGGATTAAAGCTTTCTTT. Its protein is CASSSGERIKAFF.